This is a list of T cell receptor beta chains from one sample in a study of blood T cell repertoires in COVID-19. Data came from immunoSEQ multiplex PCR; TCRdb stores just in-frame clones and leaves some out. The sample records about 84,000 clones, 80% to 90% being singletons. Sequencing was done on a sample of peripheral blood. The receptors originated from a man aged 80 or over with active or convalescent COVID-19. CDR3s include the opening cysteine and the closing phenylalanine or tryptophan. Each record gives: CDR3 protein, J gene, V gene.

cdr3_aa: CASSLNGLAGNTGELFF
j_call: TRBJ2-2
v_call: TRBV5-4

cdr3_aa: CATKGGSLGTDTQYF
j_call: TRBJ2-3
v_call: TRBV28

cdr3_aa: CAISWDPRGAEAFF
j_call: TRBJ1-1
v_call: TRBV10-3

cdr3_aa: CASTPGGATGELFF
j_call: TRBJ2-2
v_call: TRBV6-5

cdr3_aa: CAWGRQGGPPYEQYF
j_call: TRBJ2-7
v_call: TRBV30

cdr3_aa: CASSPSGVGNQPQHF
j_call: TRBJ1-5
v_call: TRBV9

cdr3_aa: CASSSQTGWSPLHF
j_call: TRBJ1-6
v_call: TRBV7-9

cdr3_aa: CASSAIPRSGPYNEQFF
j_call: TRBJ2-1
v_call: TRBV6-2/TRBV6-3

cdr3_aa: CASSLASGTYNEQFF
j_call: TRBJ2-1
v_call: TRBV11-1

cdr3_aa: CASSLARGEGYTF
j_call: TRBJ1-2
v_call: TRBV12-3/TRBV12-4

cdr3_aa: CASSHKGQGAQYNEQFF
j_call: TRBJ2-1
v_call: TRBV4-3

cdr3_aa: CASSLAGTSGSNEQFF
j_call: TRBJ2-1
v_call: TRBV5-6

cdr3_aa: CATSDFSGQGYNEQFF
j_call: TRBJ2-1
v_call: TRBV24-1

cdr3_aa: CASSDLRRGFYNEQFF
j_call: TRBJ2-1
v_call: TRBV6-1

cdr3_aa: CASSRGAGGTDTQYF
j_call: TRBJ2-3
v_call: TRBV19

cdr3_aa: CASSLIPRQTQYF
j_call: TRBJ2-5
v_call: TRBV7-3

cdr3_aa: CAWTPTRLTDTQYF
j_call: TRBJ2-3
v_call: TRBV30

cdr3_aa: CATSTRQGGGQPQHF
j_call: TRBJ1-5
v_call: TRBV15

cdr3_aa: CSAPTGGIDTEAFF
j_call: TRBJ1-1
v_call: TRBV29-1

cdr3_aa: CASSLNEAAYEQYF
j_call: TRBJ2-7
v_call: TRBV7-2

cdr3_aa: CASSESSRSSNQPQHF
j_call: TRBJ1-5
v_call: TRBV10-1

cdr3_aa: CASSPAGGKANYGYTF
j_call: TRBJ1-2
v_call: TRBV5-4

cdr3_aa: CAWSPRGRGWNTEAFF
j_call: TRBJ1-1
v_call: TRBV30

cdr3_aa: CASSVEGGGTGELFF
j_call: TRBJ2-2
v_call: TRBV19

cdr3_aa: CASSRAPGTLHQSTDTQYF
j_call: TRBJ2-3
v_call: TRBV23-1

cdr3_aa: CASSQTGVISYNEQFF
j_call: TRBJ2-1
v_call: TRBV14

cdr3_aa: CASSPQTGMNTEAFF
j_call: TRBJ1-1
v_call: TRBV6-5

cdr3_aa: CSASPQGSISYEQYF
j_call: TRBJ2-7
v_call: TRBV20-1

cdr3_aa: CASRRANYGYTF
j_call: TRBJ1-2
v_call: TRBV6-6

cdr3_aa: CASTSTARTQAYEQYF
j_call: TRBJ2-7
v_call: TRBV11-3

cdr3_aa: CASSPTGTSGRGGAPLWQYF
j_call: TRBJ2-7
v_call: TRBV18

cdr3_aa: CASSEPGSGKQYF
j_call: TRBJ2-7
v_call: TRBV6-1

cdr3_aa: CASSLSFTSGSSTDTQYF
j_call: TRBJ2-3
v_call: TRBV5-1

cdr3_aa: CATSRLTSGFRQFF
j_call: TRBJ2-1
v_call: TRBV15

cdr3_aa: CSVERTGMNTEAFF
j_call: TRBJ1-1
v_call: TRBV29-1

cdr3_aa: CASSQDAAANTGELFF
j_call: TRBJ2-2
v_call: TRBV4-2